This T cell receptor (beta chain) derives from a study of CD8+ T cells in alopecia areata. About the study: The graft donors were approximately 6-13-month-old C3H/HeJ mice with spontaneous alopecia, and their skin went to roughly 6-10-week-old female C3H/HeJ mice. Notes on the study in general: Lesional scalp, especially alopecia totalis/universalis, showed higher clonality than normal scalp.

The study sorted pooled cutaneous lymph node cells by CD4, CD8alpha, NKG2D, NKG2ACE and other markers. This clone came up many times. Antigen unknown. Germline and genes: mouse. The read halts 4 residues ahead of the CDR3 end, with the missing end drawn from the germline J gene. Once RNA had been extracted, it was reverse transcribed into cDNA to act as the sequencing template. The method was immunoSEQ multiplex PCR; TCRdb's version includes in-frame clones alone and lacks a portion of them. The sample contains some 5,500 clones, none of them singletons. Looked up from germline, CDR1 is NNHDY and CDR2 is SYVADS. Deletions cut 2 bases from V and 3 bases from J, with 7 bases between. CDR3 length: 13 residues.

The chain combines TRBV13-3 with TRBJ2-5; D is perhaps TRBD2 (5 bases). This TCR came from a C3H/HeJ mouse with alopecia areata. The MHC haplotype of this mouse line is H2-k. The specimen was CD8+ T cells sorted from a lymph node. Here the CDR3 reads CASSELGQDTQYF. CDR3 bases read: TGTGCCAGCAGTGAGCTGGGACAAGAC.